This T cell receptor (beta chain) was recorded in a study of T-cell reconstitution after alpha-beta-depleted transplantation in children. This CDR3 contains 12 residues. The V gene's germline CDR1 is SGHTA and CDR2 FQGNSA. This clonotype has ten or more counts. The junction does not match germline at one end; this may be a read error. The authors prepared the TCRbeta library with unique molecular identifiers. Each CDR3 protein gets one entry after TCRdb re-called the PCR reads with MiXCR. The sample consists of 490,000 or so distinct CDR3 sequences, approximately 12% of them appearing once. The sample was PBMCs from the stem cell graft donor, taken from the stem cell graft. The chain is built from TRBV7-2 and TRBJ2-2; D might be TRBD2 (6 bases). The sequence came from a human donor who donated a stem cell graft to a child with combined immunodeficiency. DNA of the CDR3: TGCCTGGCGGGGATGAACACCGGGGAGCTGTTTTTT. This translates into CLAGMNTGELFF.